This T cell receptor (beta chain) stems from a study of blood T cell repertoires in COVID-19. Across the study: Sources were T cells, B-cell-depleted T cells, or PBMCs; the material itself was cDNA or gDNA.

Sequenced by immunoSEQ multiplex PCR; TCRdb stores in-frame clones only, minus some. Of 75,000 to 95,000 clones in the sample, approximately 86% are singletons; the top ten hold about a sixth. The V and J ends lost 1 base and 4 bases respectively, with 7 bases between them. The CDR3 has 14 amino acids. Germline assignment: CDR1 LGHDT and CDR2 YNNKEL (reference sequence). The chain recombines TRBV3-1 (or the pseudogene TRBV3-2) with TRBJ2-2; possible D gene TRBD2, 5 bases. Sample: peripheral blood. The receptor's source is a man older than 75 with active or convalescent COVID-19. The CDR3 loop is CASSQGGFTGELFF. The CDR3 DNA is TGTGCCAGCAGCCAAGGAGGGTTCACCGGGGAGCTGTTTTTT.